A single sample is the source of the 14 T cell receptor beta chains below, sequenced in a study of graft-versus-host responses after intestinal transplantation. Lamina propria and intraepithelial lymphocytes were released by processing graft tissue. Profiled with immunoSEQ multiplex PCR; TCRdb holds only in-frame clones, not every one. The sample contains some 15,000 clones, around three quarters of which appear only once. Sample: ileum tissue, taken about 15 weeks after intestinal transplant. These receptors originate from a human patient who received an intestinal transplant, so some T cells may come from the graft donor.

The rearrangement joins TRBV9 to TRBJ2-5; D unresolved. The ends were cut back, 4 bases at V and 5 bases at J, with 9 bases in the middle. There are 12 residues in the CDR3. Germline CDR1 is SGDLS and CDR2 is YYNGEE. CDR3 in amino acids: CASSHLGETQYF. The CDR3 DNA is TGTGCCAGCAGCCACCTCGGGGAGACCCAGTACTTC. The variable domain in full, completed from reference TRBV9 and TRBJ2-5, reads DSGVTQTPKHLITATGQRVTLRCSPRSGDLSVYWYQQSLDQGLQFLIQYYNGEERAKGNILERFSAQQFPDLHSELNLSSLELGDSALYFCASSHLGETQYFGPGTRLLVL.

The V gene is TRBV5-5, the J gene TRBJ1-2; D uncertain. V was pared by 0 bases and J by 8 bases, with 5 bases between. This CDR3 has 11 residues. Germline V gene lookup returns CDR1 SGHKS and CDR2 YYEKEE (reference sequence). CDR3: CASSLAEGYTF. CDR3 DNA sequence: TGTGCCAGCAGCTTGGCCGAGGGCTACACCTTC.

The chain carries TRBV21-1 and TRBJ1-5. TRBV21-1 is a listed pseudogene. The CDR3 extends over 12 amino acids. CDR3 nucleotides: TGTGCCAGCAGTTCTGATGATCAGCCCCAGCATTTT. Its translation is CASSSDDQPQHF.

V gene TRBV7-3 combines with J gene TRBJ2-2; a weak D match, TRBD2 (6 bases). V lost 4 bases to trimming and J lost 3 bases, with 12 bases between them. Germline CDR1 and CDR2: SGHTA and FQGTGA. CDR3 length: 15 residues. This CDR3 is CASSSTGADTGELFF. The CDR3 region has the DNA TGTGCCAGCAGCTCCACGGGAGCAGACACCGGGGAGCTGTTTTTT.

This clone was picked up a small number of times. V gene TRBV9 combines with J gene TRBJ2-3; TRBD1 matches at 10 bases. CDR1 and CDR2 from the germline V gene are SGDLS and YYNGEE. Germline trimming cut 2 bases from V and 4 bases from J; bases unmatched to any gene: 16. The CDR3 sequence is 19 residues long. This chain's CDR3 is CASSVRVPGQGPWADTQYF. CDR3 nucleotides: TGTGCCAGCAGCGTTAGAGTCCCGGGACAGGGGCCGTGGGCAGATACGCAGTATTTT.

The chain is built from TRBV9 and TRBJ2-7, with TRBD1 matching 10 bases. V lost 1 base to trimming and J lost 3 bases; unmatched junction nucleotides: 10. The germline V gene encodes CDR1 SGDLS and CDR2 YYNGEE. The length of the CDR3 is 17 residues. As DNA, the CDR3 is TGTGCCAGCAGCGTATGGAGAGAGGGGGACAGGGGCTACGAGCAGTACTTC. The encoded protein is CASSVWREGDRGYEQYF.

This clone was seen only a few times. The rearrangement uses TRBV6-4 and TRBJ2-5; 10 positions match TRBD2. Germline values: CDR1 MRHNA, CDR2 SNTAGT. This CDR3 spans 15 amino acids. Trimming took 3 bases from V and 2 from J; bases not matched to a gene: 3. CDR3 DNA sequence: TGTGCCAGCAGTGAGTCTAGCGGGGGTCAAGAGACCCAGTACTTC. It specifies CASSESSGGQETQYF.

The chain's CDR3 is CASSDRGSGANVLTF. The DNA of the CDR3 is TGTGCCAGCAGTGACAGGGGCTCTGGGGCCAACGTCCTGACTTTC. This chain connects TRBV6-4 to TRBJ2-6; D might be TRBD1 (5 bases). Trimming took off 2 bases at V and 0 bases at J, with 5 bases between the two ends. The CDR3 runs 15 residues. CDR1 MRHNA and CDR2 SNTAGT come from the germline V gene.

About this clone itself: At one end the junction does not follow the germline gene, possibly because of a read error. Additional DNA sequences in this sample encode the identical CDR3. The V call is TRBV18, the J call TRBJ1-1; D is ambiguous. The CDR3 has 14 amino acids. Per germline, CDR1 KGHSH and CDR2 LQKENI. The CDR3 region is CASSTPSRNTEAFF. CDR3 DNA: TGTGCCAGCTCAACGCCCTCGCGGAACACTGAGGCTTTCTTT.

This chain links TRBV4-1 with TRBJ2-1; D remains ambiguous. V lost 1 base to trimming and J lost 2 bases, with 9 bases between them. CDR1 MGHRA and CDR2 YSYEKL come from the germline V gene. The CDR3 covers 15 residues. The CDR3 is CASSQVLRTYNEQFF. The CDR3 DNA reads as TGCGCCAGCAGCCAAGTACTCAGGACCTACAATGAGCAGTTCTTC.

The chain couples TRBV4-2 to TRBJ2-5; either TRBD1 or TRBD2 may fit D (6 bases each). V was shortened by 0 bases and J by 4 bases, with 15 bases between the two germline ends. Germline V gene lookup returns CDR1 LGHNA and CDR2 YNFKEQ. This CDR3 region has 16 residues. CDR3 DNA: TGTGCCAGCAGCCAAGATCCCGGGGGCAGGGGAGAGACCCAGTACTTC. Protein: CASSQDPGGRGETQYF.

V is TRBV11-1 and J is TRBJ2-7; 8 nucleotides match TRBD1. After removal of 3 bases from V and 2 bases from J, the junction contained 6 bases not matched to a gene. Looked up from germline, CDR1 is SGHAT and CDR2 is FQDESV (reference sequence). The CDR3 covers 15 residues. CDR3 nucleotides: TGTGCCAGCAGCTTTAAGACAGGGGTCCCCTACGAGCAGTACTTC. Its protein is CASSFKTGVPYEQYF.

The chain combines TRBV11-2 with TRBJ2-3; 7 nucleotides match TRBD1. This CDR3 comprises 16 residues. Germline V gene data show CDR1 as SGHAT and CDR2 as FQNNGV. Germline trimming cut 1 base from V and 4 bases from J; bases unmatched to any gene: 8. The CDR3 DNA reads as TGTGCCAGCAGCTTAGTCATATACAGGGGCGCAGATACGCAGTATTTT. Protein product: CASSLVIYRGADTQYF. Together with reference TRBV11-2 and TRBJ2-3, the CDR3 gives the full variable domain: EAGVAQSPRYKIIEKRQSVAFWCNPISGHATLYWYQQILGQGPKLLIQFQNNGVVDDSQLPKDRFSAERLKGVDSTLKIQPAKLEDSAVYLCASSLVIYRGADTQYFGPGTRLTVL.

This clone was detected only once. This rearrangement joins TRBV5-6 to TRBJ2-5, with TRBD1 as a possible D gene (6 bases). The CDR3 runs to 14 residues. The ends were cut back, 3 bases at V and 2 bases at J, with 11 bases in the middle. Germline CDR1 is SGHDT and CDR2 is YYEEEE. CDR3 in DNA: TGTGCCAGCAGCTCCTACAGGGAACAAGAGACCCAGTACTTC. This codes for CASSSYREQETQYF.